This record covers a single T cell receptor (beta chain). Antigen specificity is unknown. The data originate from a study of OX40 agonist ivuxolimab in advanced cancers. Findings and caveats of the study: By week 6 at 0.1 to 3.0 mg/kg, blood CD4+ and CD8+ T cells had expanded clonally.

Clones were read by immunoSEQ multiplex PCR, and TCRdb kept only the in-frame ones, dropping some. The data contain about 66,000 clones, approximately 90% of them seen just once; the ten biggest clones take up approximately 4%. V lost 0 bases to trimming and J lost 2 bases; unmatched junction nucleotides: 3. Germline assignment: CDR1 SGDLS and CDR2 YYNGEE. The CDR3 is made up of 17 amino acids. This chain joins TRBV9 and TRBJ2-6; TRBD2 agrees at 9 bases. Sequences were derived from CD4+ or CD8+ T cells sorted from blood, sampled in a trial of the OX40 agonist ivuxolimab. The clonotype comes from an adult with an advanced solid tumor such as melanoma, head and neck, liver or kidney cancer. CDR3 region: CASSVVPSGAGANVLTF. The CDR3 DNA sequence: TGTGCCAGCAGCGTAGTCCCTAGCGGGGCTGGGGCCAACGTCCTGACTTTC.